This T cell receptor beta chain comes out of a study of T cell repertoires in cytomegalovirus infection. CDR1 is MNHEY and CDR2 is SVGAGI in the germline V gene. This CDR3 region has 15 residues. Findings of the study overall: Adding up the frequency of public TCR beta families identified people who carried CMV plus the relevant HLA.

Each CDR3 protein is one row after TCRdb ran MiXCR on the reads. The sample holds about 130,000 distinct CDR3 sequences, 7% to 9.5% seen once. Turning to this clonotype: Antigen: not known. Given a much more abundant clone one base away, this may be a read error.

The TCR was taken from a human donor in good health (CMV status not recorded). Some clones in this sample may be carry-over from other donors' samples. The chain recombines TRBV6-5 with TRBJ1-1; D perhaps matches TRBD1 (5 bases). Sequences were obtained from PBMCs. CDR3 sequence reads: CASSYQGVMNTEACF. In DNA, the CDR3 is TGTGCCAGCAGTTACCAAGGGGTCATGAACACTGAAGCTTGCTTT.